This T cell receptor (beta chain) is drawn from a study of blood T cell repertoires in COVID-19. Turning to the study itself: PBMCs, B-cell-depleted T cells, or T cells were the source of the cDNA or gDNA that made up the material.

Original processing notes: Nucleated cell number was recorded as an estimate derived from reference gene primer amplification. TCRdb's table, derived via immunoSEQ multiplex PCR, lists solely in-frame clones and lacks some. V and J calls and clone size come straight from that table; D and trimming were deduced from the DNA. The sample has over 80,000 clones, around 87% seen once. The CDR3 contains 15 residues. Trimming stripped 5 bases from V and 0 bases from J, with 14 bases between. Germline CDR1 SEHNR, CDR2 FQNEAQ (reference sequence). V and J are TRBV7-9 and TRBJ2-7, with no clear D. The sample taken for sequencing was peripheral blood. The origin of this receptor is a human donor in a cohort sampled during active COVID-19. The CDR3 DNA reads TGTGCCAGCAGCAGGGATTTGACTGGCTCCTACGAGCAGTACTTC. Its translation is CASSRDLTGSYEQYF.